These T cell receptor beta chains were read from a single sample in a study of T-cell memory formation after mild COVID-19. TCRdb fed the 5' RACE reads into MiXCR, producing one record per CDR3 protein. The sample holds about 560,000 distinct CDR3 sequences; less than 25% are singletons and the top ten take 7% to 9%. Material for sequencing was PBMCs or a T cell subset sorted from them (not recorded which). The origin of the receptors is an adult woman who had mild COVID-19 (a few samples of this study predate the infection). Cell type and time point are not known. Both conserved end residues are trimmed from each CDR3. The D gene is left open where the match is weak.

>TRBV10-3|TRBJ1-1|.
AISDTPGRENTEAF
>TRBV29-1|TRBJ2-1|TRBD1
SVEDRQGALNEQF
>TRBV18|TRBJ1-1|.
ASSPLVPNTEAF
>TRBV29-1|TRBJ2-7|TRBD1
SVGRGQVYEQY
>TRBV12-3/TRBV12-4|TRBJ2-5|.
ASSPSGGTDKETQY
>TRBV15|TRBJ2-5|TRBD2
ATSRDRTSGSGDEGTQY
>TRBV20-1|TRBJ1-1|.
SASGNSNTEAF
>TRBV4-1|TRBJ2-1|.
ASSQDIGALMNEQF
>TRBV5-5|TRBJ2-1|.
ASSLPGRNNEQF
>TRBV29-1|TRBJ2-1|TRBD1
SVGDRTYNEQF
>TRBV29-1|TRBJ1-3|.
SVREPGNTIY
>TRBV25-1|TRBJ2-3|.
ASSISGHTDTQY
>TRBV5-6|TRBJ2-1|TRBD2
ASSFGLAAYNEQF
>TRBV20-1|TRBJ2-7|.
SARPRLVYEQY
>TRBV4-2|TRBJ1-3|.
ASSGDMLNSGNTIY
>TRBV29-1|TRBJ1-1|TRBD1
SVAGGGLLPAF
>TRBV19|TRBJ2-1|.
ASSIISSYNEQF
>TRBV3-1|TRBJ2-1|TRBD2
ASSPTEGLADFYNEQF
>TRBV20-1|TRBJ1-2|.
SARGQNYGYT
>TRBV12-3/TRBV12-4|TRBJ1-2|TRBD1
ASSSRQGNYGYT
>TRBV7-6|TRBJ2-7|.
ASSQRTDTYEQY
>TRBV11-2|TRBJ2-3|TRBD2
ASSLAGLAADTQY
>TRBV7-9|TRBJ1-3|.
ASLRSISGNTIY
>TRBV7-8|TRBJ1-5|.
ASQSGVSPNQPQH
>TRBV30|TRBJ2-3|.
ACRWGLRTDTQY
>TRBV6-6|TRBJ1-5|.
ASSYGLDRNQPQH
>TRBV24-1|TRBJ2-7|.
ATATGATAPWSEQY
>TRBV6-2/TRBV6-3|TRBJ2-7|TRBD2
ASSYQAGPYEQY
>TRBV3-1|TRBJ1-5|.
ASSQGKGPAKPQH
>TRBV29-1|TRBJ2-3|TRBD2
SVELAGVQDTQY
>TRBV7-9|TRBJ1-1|.
ASSLAMDMNTEAF
>TRBV6-6|TRBJ2-5|TRBD2
ASSYLGLAGPQETQY
>TRBV29-1|TRBJ1-4|.
SGQGEGNEKLF
>TRBV5-1|TRBJ2-1|.
ASSLAAGSGAYNEQF
>TRBV5-5|TRBJ2-3|TRBD2
ASLFRGGGGTDTQY
>TRBV27|TRBJ2-7|.
ASSPRQSYEQY
>TRBV12-3/TRBV12-4|TRBJ2-7|TRBD2
ASRSGTSYAYEQY
>TRBV6-5|TRBJ2-2|TRBD2
ASSYSTSGGTGELF
>TRBV6-6|TRBJ1-2|TRBD1
ASSYSGQGSPYGGYT
>TRBV18|TRBJ2-1|TRBD1
ASSPGQGTIYEQF
>TRBV5-1|TRBJ2-5|.
ASSLYSFQETQY
>TRBV6-1|TRBJ2-7|.
ASSEGQIRSYEQY
>TRBV18|TRBJ2-7|.
ASSPPGMGESYEQY
>TRBV10-3|TRBJ1-1|.
AISVRGSDTEAF
>TRBV7-9|TRBJ1-2|TRBD1
ASSFPGQGNLYGYT
>TRBV5-1|TRBJ2-5|.
ASSTSGTQKETQY